This T cell receptor beta chain was recovered during a study of cytomegalovirus exposure and HLA in healthy donors. The wider study: A prior analysis found 90 million to 120 million unique TCR beta sequences from 170 million or so T cells.

Whole-study results and caveats: As was reported, the classifier diagnosed cytomegalovirus status with high specificity and sensitivity.

Of note for this clone: Its antigen is unknown.

Unmatched junction bases numbered 5, after V lost 1 base and J lost 2 bases. Germline V CDR1 and CDR2: SGHKS, YYEKEE (reference sequence). CDR3 length equals 15 residues. A multiplex PCR was run with 60 Vbeta primers and 13 Jbeta primers. Method: immunoSEQ multiplex PCR; TCRdb's copy keeps in-frame clones and lacks some. The table shows about 160,000 clones, with roughly 80% occurring only once. Sequencing input: PBMCs. The chain uses TRBV5-5 and TRBJ2-7, with 8 bases identical to TRBD1. The receptor comes from a man in his fifties or sixties in good health and CMV-seropositive. In nucleotides, the CDR3 is TGTGCCAGCAGCTTGAGGCGACAGGGGCCCTACGAGCAGTACTTC. Amino acids: CASSLRRQGPYEQYF.